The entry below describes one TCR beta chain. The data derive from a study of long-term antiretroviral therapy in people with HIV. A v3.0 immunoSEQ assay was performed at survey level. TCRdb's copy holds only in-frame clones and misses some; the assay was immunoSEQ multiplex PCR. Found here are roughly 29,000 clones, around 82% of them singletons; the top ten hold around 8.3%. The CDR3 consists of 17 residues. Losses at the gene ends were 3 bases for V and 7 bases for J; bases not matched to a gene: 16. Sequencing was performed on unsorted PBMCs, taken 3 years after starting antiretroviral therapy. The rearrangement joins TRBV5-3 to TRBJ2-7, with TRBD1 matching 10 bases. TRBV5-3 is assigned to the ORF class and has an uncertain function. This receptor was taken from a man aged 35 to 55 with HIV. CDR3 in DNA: TGTGCCAGAAGCTACCAGGAGCGGGACAGGGGTACTGGAGAGCAGTACTTC. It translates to CARSYQERDRGTGEQYF.